These 13 T cell receptor beta chains were sequenced from one sample in a study of blood T cell repertoires in COVID-19. Here immunoSEQ multiplex PCR was the method, and the copy in TCRdb shows in-frame clones only, minus some. The sample carries 150,000 to 200,000 clones, roughly 85% recorded once. The sample comprised peripheral blood. Receptors were obtained from a man between 60 and 75 years old with active or convalescent COVID-19.

DNA of the CDR3: TGTGCCAGCAGCGCTCTAGCGGGGAGGTATGAGCAGTTCTTC. Translation gives CASSALAGRYEQFF. This sequence joins TRBV9 and TRBJ2-1; 9 bases are shared with TRBD2. J was trimmed by 8 bases and V by 3 bases; bases with no gene match: 6. Germline CDR1 is SGDLS and CDR2 is YYNGEE. This CDR3 has 14 amino acids.

The chain uses TRBV14 and TRBJ2-5, with D possibly matching TRBD2 (6 bases). CDR3 length: 12 amino acids. V was shortened by 4 bases and J by 5 bases, with 8 bases between the two germline ends. Per the germline V gene, CDR1 is SGHDN and CDR2 is FVKESK. CDR3 in amino acids: CASSPGGETQYF. For the CDR3, the DNA is TGTGCCAGCAGCCCAGGAGGGGAGACCCAGTACTTC.

The sample holds a few counts of this clone. The V call is TRBV3-1 (or the pseudogene TRBV3-2), the J call TRBJ1-1, with unresolved D. This CDR3 is built from 12 residues. Germline assignment: CDR1 LGHDT and CDR2 YNNKEL (reference sequence). The V gene lost 1 base and the J gene lost 7 bases, with 7 bases spanning the gap. CDR3 sequence reads: CASSQAGGEAFF. The CDR3 region has the DNA TGTGCCAGCAGCCAAGCGGGTGGTGAAGCTTTCTTT.

There are a few counts of this clone. CDR3 sequence reads: CASSLQGADQPQHF. The CDR3 coding sequence is TGCGCCAGCAGCTTACAGGGAGCGGATCAGCCCCAGCATTTT. The chain employs TRBV5-1 and TRBJ1-5, with a possible D match to TRBD1 (6 bases). Trimming removed 2 bases from V and 5 bases from J, with 11 bases in between. The CDR3 is made up of 14 amino acids. CDR1 SGHRS and CDR2 YFSETQ come from the germline V gene.

This clone appeared a few times. The chain has TRBV20-1 and TRBJ1-2; D unresolved. Trimming pared 3 bases from V and 3 bases from J, leaving 8 bases between. The CDR3 totals 12 residues. Germline V gives CDR1 DFQATT, CDR2 SNEGSKA (reference sequence). The CDR3 loop reads CSASLSDYGYTF. The CDR3 DNA follows: TGCAGTGCTAGTCTTTCTGACTATGGCTACACCTTC.

V gene TRBV9 combines with J gene TRBJ2-1; TRBD2 is a possible D gene (6 bases). The length of the CDR3 is 13 residues. Germline CDR1 SGDLS, CDR2 YYNGEE. V was trimmed by 0 bases and J by 5 bases, leaving 6 bases between them. In DNA, the CDR3 is TGTGCCAGCAGCGTAGGCGGGGACAATGAGCAGTTCTTC. Translating gives CASSVGGDNEQFF. The whole variable domain, filled in from reference TRBV9 and TRBJ2-1, reads DSGVTQTPKHLITATGQRVTLRCSPRSGDLSVYWYQQSLDQGLQFLIQYYNGEERAKGNILERFSAQQFPDLHSELNLSSLELGDSALYFCASSVGGDNEQFFGPGTRLTVL.

The chain recombines TRBV10-2 with TRBJ1-2; 8 nucleotides line up with TRBD1. The CDR3 runs 14 residues. V lost 3 bases to trimming and J lost 5 bases; unmatched junction nucleotides: 5. CDR1 is WSHSY and CDR2 is SAAADI in the germline V gene. CDR3 loop: CASSDQGAVYGYTF. The CDR3 coding sequence is TGCGCCAGCAGTGATCAGGGGGCAGTTTATGGCTACACCTTC.

This chain links TRBV2 with TRBJ2-5; 11 nucleotides line up with TRBD2. The CDR3 is 15 residues long. Trimming at V came to 2 bases and at J to 4 bases, leaving 3 bases not matched to a gene. Germline CDR1 is SNHLY and CDR2 is FYNNEI. The CDR3 DNA reads TGTGCCAGCAGTGAATTAGGACTAGCGGGAGAGACCCAGTACTTC. Its protein product is CASSELGLAGETQYF. The whole variable domain, remainder taken from reference TRBV2 and TRBJ2-5, is EPEVTQTPSHQVTQMGQEVILRCVPISNHLYFYWYRQILGQKVEFLVSFYNNEISEKSEIFDDQFSVERPDGSNFTLKIRSTKLEDSAMYFCASSELGLAGETQYFGPGTRLLVL.

The chain uses TRBV7-8 and TRBJ2-2; TRBD1 is a possible D gene (6 bases). CDR3 length: 15 amino acids. CDR1 and CDR2 from the germline V gene are SGHVS and FQNEAQ. V was clipped by 0 bases and J by 4 bases, with 9 bases between them. The CDR3 reads CASSLAGHPTGELFF. CDR3 in DNA: TGTGCCAGCAGCTTAGCGGGACACCCCACCGGGGAGCTGTTTTTT.

The J gene is TRBJ1-3, the V gene TRBV18; D may be TRBD1 (6 bases). Trimming took off 3 bases at V and 1 base at J, with 10 bases between the two ends. Germline values: CDR1 KGHSH, CDR2 LQKENI. The CDR3 extends over 15 amino acids. The CDR3 region has the DNA TGTGCCAGCTCACCTTCGACAGGTTCTGGAAACACCATATATTTT. It codes for CASSPSTGSGNTIYF.

The rearrangement uses TRBV4-2 and TRBJ1-6; 7 nucleotides line up with TRBD1. The CDR3 consists of 15 residues. V shed 0 bases, J shed 10 bases, and the junction held 6 bases outside the gene matches. Germline lookup yields CDR1 LGHNA and CDR2 YNFKEQ. Here the CDR3 reads CASSQEWRGQSPLHF. CDR3 bases: TGTGCCAGCAGCCAAGAGTGGAGGGGGCAATCACCCCTCCACTTT.

A single count supports this clone. The chain is built from TRBV24-1 and TRBJ2-7; 7 positions match TRBD1. CDR3 length: 16 residues. Germline assignment: CDR1 KGHDR and CDR2 SFDVKD. The ends lost 2 bases at V and 2 bases at J; junction bases unmatched: 8. The CDR3 sequence: CATSDSSGTEAYEQYF. CDR3 coding DNA: TGTGCCACCAGTGATTCCTCGGGGACAGAGGCCTACGAGCAGTACTTC.

The V call is TRBV2, the J call TRBJ1-6; D gene unclear. This CDR3 spans 15 amino acids. Germline assignment: CDR1 SNHLY and CDR2 FYNNEI. V gave up 6 bases and J gave up 4 bases, with 13 bases separating them. CDR3 loop: CASSLGSLYNSPLHF. In DNA, the CDR3 is TGTGCCAGCAGCCTCGGGTCCTTGTATAATTCACCCCTCCACTTT.